A single sample is the source of the 9 T cell receptor beta chains below, sequenced in a study of tumor and adjacent non-tumor tissue in lung cancer. A modified ARM-PCR protocol with three rounds of nested PCR amplified TCRbeta. One entry per CDR3 protein, called by TCRdb with MiXCR from the multiplex PCR reads. The sample yields 200,000 to 250,000 distinct CDR3 sequences, less than 80% seen once. RNA was extracted from bulk tissue without any cell sorting. Sequencing was carried out using lung tumor tissue. The receptors were sampled from a man aged 55 to 70 with non-small cell lung cancer.

This chain joins TRBV20-1 and TRBJ2-5; TRBD2 agrees at 9 bases. J was trimmed by 5 bases and V by 3 bases; bases with no gene match: 7. This CDR3 comprises 14 residues. From germline, CDR1 is DFQATT and CDR2 SNEGSKA (reference sequence). The CDR3 DNA follows: TGCAGTGCTAGGACGGTAGCGGGAGCGGAGACCCAGTACTTC. It translates to CSARTVAGAETQYF.

Turning to this clonotype: A single base separates this from a much larger clone, so it may be a read error. The J gene is TRBJ1-5, the V gene TRBV5-6; possible D gene TRBD1, 6 bases. The J call could be wrong; TRBJ2-3 is a better fit for the DNA end. CDR3 size: 12 residues. In germline, CDR1 is SGHDT, CDR2 YYEEEE. The DNA of the CDR3 is TGTGCCAGCTCAGGGGATAGTCAGCCCCAGTATTTT. It yields the protein CASSGDSQPQYF.

To note about this clonotype: The conserved phenylalanine or tryptophan normally closing the CDR3 is absent here, so this likely arose from a read error. The chain is built from TRBV20-1 and TRBJ2-7; D is possibly TRBD2 (5 bases). CDR3 length: 11 amino acids. The germline gives CDR1 DFQATT, CDR2 SNEGSKA (reference sequence). The CDR3 sequence: CNAGERYEQYL. In DNA form, the CDR3 reads TGCAATGCTGGCGAGCGGTACGAGCAGTACTTA.

As to this clonotype: A much larger clonotype is one base distant, so this may be a read error. The rearrangement uses TRBV20-1 and TRBJ1-2, with D uncertain. The V end lost 7 bases, the J end lost 2 bases, and 14 bases lay between the germline ends. CDR1 is DFQATT and CDR2 is SNEGSKA in the germline V gene (reference sequence). This CDR3 contains 13 residues. Here the CDR3 reads CSVSGLGNYGYTF. In nucleotides, the CDR3 is TGCAGTGTTTCAGGTTTGGGGAACTATGGCTACACCTTC.

A note on this clonotype: Sequence at one end of the junction differs from germline and may be a read error. The rearrangement joins TRBV5-4 to TRBJ2-3; D is ambiguous. Per germline, CDR1 SGHNT and CDR2 YYREEE (reference sequence). The CDR3 is 15 amino acids. CDR3 coding DNA: TGTGTCAGCCCCTCACCTGGAGATCGGACAGATACGCAGTATTTT. The encoded protein is CVSPSPGDRTDTQYF.

The V and J genes are TRBV7-8 and TRBJ2-2; 9 bases map to TRBD1. The junction had 18 bases not matched to a gene; V was cut back by 5 bases and J by 5 bases. Germline V gene sequence: CDR1 SGHVS, CDR2 FQNEAQ. This CDR3 has 19 amino acids. CDR3 DNA: TGTGCCAGCAGCCCCGTCGGGGGGACAGGGTTGTCCCATACCGGGGAGCTGTTTTTT. Its translation: CASSPVGGTGLSHTGELFF.

This clonotype was seen at least ten times. This chain uses TRBV6-2 or TRBV6-3 with TRBJ2-1, with 8 bases fitting TRBD2. Germline trimming cut 2 bases from V and 4 bases from J; bases unmatched to any gene: 1. This CDR3 has 14 amino acids. Germline V lookup: CDR1 MNHEY, CDR2 SVGEGT. CDR3 nucleotides: TGTGCCAGCAGTTACAAGCGGGGGTACAATGAGCAGTTCTTC. Amino acids: CASSYKRGYNEQFF.

Of note for this clonotype: The junction departs from the called germline gene at one end, perhaps through a read error. The rearrangement joins TRBV20-1 to TRBJ1-2; 7 bases line up with TRBD1. Germline CDR1 DFQATT, CDR2 SNEGSKA (reference sequence). This CDR3 contains 13 residues. CDR3 in amino acids: CSAWDSGTYGYIF. The CDR3, as DNA: TGCAGTGCGTGGGACAGCGGTACCTATGGCTACATCTTC.

Regarding this clonotype: The junction differs from germline at one of its ends, possibly a read error. The chain employs TRBV20-1 and TRBJ2-7; D possibly uses TRBD1 or TRBD2 (5 bases each). The CDR3 is 16 residues long. Germline assignment: CDR1 DFQATT and CDR2 SNEGSKA (reference sequence). CDR3 nucleotides: TGCAGTACTAGAGATGATCGACAGTGTGCCTCTTACGAGCAGTACTTC. This translates into CSTRDDRQCASYEQYF.